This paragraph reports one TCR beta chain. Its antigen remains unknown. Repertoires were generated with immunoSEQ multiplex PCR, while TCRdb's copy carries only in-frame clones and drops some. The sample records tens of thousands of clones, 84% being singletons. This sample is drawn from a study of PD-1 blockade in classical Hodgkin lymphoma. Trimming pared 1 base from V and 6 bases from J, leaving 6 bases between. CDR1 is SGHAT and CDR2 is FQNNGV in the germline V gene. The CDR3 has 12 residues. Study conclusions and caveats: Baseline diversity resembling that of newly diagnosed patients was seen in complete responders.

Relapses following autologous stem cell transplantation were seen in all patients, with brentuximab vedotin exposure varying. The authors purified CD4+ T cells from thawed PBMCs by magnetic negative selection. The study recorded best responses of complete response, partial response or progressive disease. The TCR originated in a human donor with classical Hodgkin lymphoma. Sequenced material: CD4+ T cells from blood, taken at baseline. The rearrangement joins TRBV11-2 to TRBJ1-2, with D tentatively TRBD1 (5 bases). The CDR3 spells CASSLGRDGYTF. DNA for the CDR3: TGTGCCAGCAGCTTAGGCAGGGATGGCTACACCTTC.